The rows below give T cell receptor beta chains drawn from one sample of a study of blood T cell repertoires in COVID-19. Clones were read by immunoSEQ multiplex PCR, and TCRdb kept only the in-frame ones, dropping some. The sample lists 160,000 or so clones; about 81% were seen once. Source material: peripheral blood. Receptors originate from a woman in her 70s with acute or convalescent COVID-19. Each CDR3 is given with its conserved first and last residue. A D gene is named only where the DNA matches it firmly. Part of the rows lack a size; the others show once, few, many or a class for expanded clones.

CDR3aa,CDR3nt,v_gene,j_gene,d_gene,abundance
CASSPAGTSRVETQYF,TGTGCCAGCAGCCCCGCCGGGACTTCCCGGGTGGAGACCCAGTACTTC,TRBV7-2,TRBJ2-5,-,-
CASSETDREDTQYF,TGTGCCAGCAGCGAAACGGACAGGGAAGATACGCAGTATTTT,TRBV5-4,TRBJ2-3,TRBD1,-
CATSDSAGDRGGYTF,TGTGCCACCAGTGATTCTGCTGGGGATCGGGGTGGCTACACCTTC,TRBV24-1,TRBJ1-2,-,-
CASSTRDTGELFF,TGCGCCAGCAGCACCAGGGATACCGGGGAGCTGTTTTTT,TRBV5-1,TRBJ2-2,-,-
CASSYGLSSGNTIYF,TGCGCCAGCAGCTATGGGCTCTCCTCTGGAAACACCATATATTTT,TRBV5-1,TRBJ1-3,-,-
CAISEYGSFVAGANVLTF,TGTGCCATCAGTGAGTATGGTAGCTTTGTAGCCGGGGCCAACGTCCTGACTTTC,TRBV10-3,TRBJ2-6,-,-
CASSLAAGGRRTNTDTQYF,TGTGCCAGCAGCTTGGCTGCGGGGGGGCGTCGGACGAACACAGATACGCAGTATTTT,TRBV5-4,TRBJ2-3,TRBD2,once
CASSFDRSSEAFF,TGTGCCAGCAGTTTCGACAGAAGTTCTGAAGCTTTCTTT,TRBV6-2/TRBV6-3,TRBJ1-1,-,-
CSVVVGPGTGVTEAFF,TGCAGCGTTGTGGTGGGGCCCGGGACAGGGGTTACTGAAGCTTTCTTT,TRBV29-1,TRBJ1-1,TRBD1,-
CASSLRTAGDETQYF,TGCGCCAGCAGCTTGAGAACAGCAGGGGATGAGACCCAGTACTTC,TRBV5-1,TRBJ2-5,-,-
CAIALSGANVLTF,TGTGCCATTGCGCTTTCAGGGGCCAACGTCCTGACTTTC,TRBV10-3,TRBJ2-6,-,-
CASSINSGANVLTF,TGTGCCAGCAGCATAAACTCTGGGGCCAACGTCCTGACTTTC,TRBV7-6,TRBJ2-6,-,-
CASSEGGFNQPQHF,TGCGCCAGCAGTGAAGGGGGATTTAATCAGCCCCAGCATTTT,TRBV10-2,TRBJ1-5,-,-
CSAERSYEQYF,TGCAGTGCTGAACGTAGCTACGAGCAGTACTTC,TRBV20-1,TRBJ2-7,-,-
CASSLVTGGNTEAFF,TGTGCCAGCAGCTTAGTCACAGGGGGGAACACTGAAGCTTTCTTT,TRBV7-2,TRBJ1-1,TRBD1,-
CAISESQVRGSNEKLFF,TGTGCCATCAGTGAGTCTCAGGTCAGGGGAAGTAATGAAAAACTGTTTTTT,TRBV10-3,TRBJ1-4,-,-
CASSLDLQGSWYF,TGTGCCAGCAGCTTAGATTTGCAGGGTTCTTGGTACTTC,TRBV11-2,TRBJ2-7,-,-
CASSPPGEARVYEQYF,TGTGCCAGCAGCCCGCCGGGTGAGGCCAGGGTCTACGAGCAGTACTTC,TRBV7-9,TRBJ2-7,-,-
CASSQVIDSYGYTF,TGTGCCAGCAGCCAAGTAATCGACAGCTATGGCTACACCTTC,TRBV4-2,TRBJ1-2,-,-
CASSPQVVAASTEAFF,TGTGCCAGCAGCCCCCAGGTTGTCGCTGCGAGCACTGAAGCTTTCTTT,TRBV7-2,TRBJ1-1,-,-
CATKDTAEDQPQHF,TGTGCCACTAAAGACACCGCGGAGGATCAGCCCCAGCATTTT,TRBV24-1,TRBJ1-5,-,-
CASSFSSTVSSGNTIYF,TGTGCCAGCAGCTTTTCATCGACAGTGAGCTCTGGAAACACCATATATTTT,TRBV7-2,TRBJ1-3,-,-
CASNDSRNEKLFF,TGTGCCAGTAATGACTCAAGAAATGAAAAACTGTTTTTT,TRBV19,TRBJ1-4,-,-
CASSLFGGGDTGELFF,TGTGCCAGCAGCTTATTCGGGGGAGGGGACACCGGGGAGCTGTTTTTT,TRBV7-2,TRBJ2-2,TRBD2,-
CASSFTGADSPLHF,TGCGCCAGCAGCTTTACAGGGGCGGATTCACCCCTCCACTTT,TRBV5-1,TRBJ1-6,TRBD1,few
CASGTQGEAFF,TGTGCTAGTGGTACTCAGGGTGAAGCTTTCTTT,TRBV12-5,TRBJ1-1,-,-
CASSQDGWQDRNQPQHF,TGCGCCAGCAGCCAAGATGGTTGGCAGGATCGCAATCAGCCCCAGCATTTT,TRBV4-1,TRBJ1-5,-,few
CASSVAGTGFYEQYF,TGTGCCAGCAGCGTGGCCGGGACAGGCTTCTACGAGCAGTACTTC,TRBV9,TRBJ2-7,TRBD1,-
CASSQISGGAYNEQFF,TGTGCCAGCAGCCAGATAAGCGGGGGGGCCTACAATGAGCAGTTCTTC,TRBV4-2,TRBJ2-1,TRBD2,-
CASSPLGAAWDSPLHF,TGTGCCAGCAGCCCCTTGGGGGCGGCGTGGGATTCACCCCTCCACTTT,TRBV3-1/TRBV3-2,TRBJ1-6,-,-
CASSAQAGGRNEQFF,TGTGCCAGCAGTGCGCAAGCGGGGGGAAGAAATGAGCAGTTCTTC,TRBV6-4,TRBJ2-1,TRBD2,-
CASSVGDRVVSYEQYF,TGTGCCAGCAGCGTTGGGGACAGGGTGGTTTCCTACGAGCAGTACTTC,TRBV9,TRBJ2-7,TRBD1,few
CASSQDAGGNSPLHF,TGCGCCAGCAGCCAAGATGCGGGAGGTAATTCACCCCTCCACTTT,TRBV4-3,TRBJ1-6,-,-
CSASDQNYGYTF,TGCAGTGCTAGTGATCAGAACTATGGCTACACCTTC,TRBV20-1,TRBJ1-2,-,-
CASSLEGARGSYNSPLHF,TGCGCCAGCAGCTTAGAAGGGGCAAGGGGGTCCTATAATTCACCCCTCCACTTT,TRBV5-1,TRBJ1-6,-,-
CASSLRQGASNYGYTF,TGTGCCAGCAGCTTGCGGCAGGGGGCATCTAACTATGGCTACACCTTC,TRBV5-8,TRBJ1-2,TRBD1,-
CASSLVKPGLTASNYGYTF,TGTGCCAGCAGCTTGGTAAAGCCAGGGTTAACTGCCTCAAACTATGGCTACACCTTC,TRBV5-6,TRBJ1-2,-,few
CATSPTRQGQGANYGYTF,TGTGCCACCAGCCCTACCCGCCAGGGACAGGGGGCGAACTATGGCTACACCTTC,TRBV15,TRBJ1-2,TRBD1,-
CASSLVHRGLRYNQPQHF,TGTGCCAGCAGTTTAGTTCACAGGGGGTTACGCTACAATCAGCCCCAGCATTTT,TRBV28,TRBJ1-5,TRBD1,-
CASSQELGVNSPLHF,TGCGCCAGCAGCCAAGAATTAGGGGTAAATTCACCCCTCCACTTT,TRBV4-3,TRBJ1-6,-,-
CATSEGQGASDEQFF,TGTGCCACCAGTGAGGGACAGGGGGCGTCAGATGAGCAGTTCTTC,TRBV24-1,TRBJ2-1,TRBD1,-
CASSWGQGGNQPQHF,TGCGCCAGCAGCTGGGGCCAGGGCGGCAATCAGCCCCAGCATTTT,TRBV5-1,TRBJ1-5,-,once
CASSRHRTEDSLTGELFF,TGTGCCAGTAGTAGGCATCGGACAGAAGACAGTTTGACCGGGGAGCTGTTTTTT,TRBV19,TRBJ2-2,-,-
CASSSLRGGGETQYF,TGTGCCAGCAGCTCACTGAGGGGGGGTGGTGAGACCCAGTACTTC,TRBV11-2,TRBJ2-5,-,-
CASSWTIQETQYF,TGTGCCAGTAGCTGGACAATTCAAGAGACCCAGTACTTC,TRBV19,TRBJ2-5,-,-
CASSLVRFDEQYF,TGTGCCAGCAGCTTGGTCCGTTTCGACGAGCAGTACTTC,TRBV5-5,TRBJ2-7,-,-
CASSPTSGTLNTGELFF,TGTGCCAGTAGCCCGACTAGCGGCACCCTTAACACCGGGGAGCTGTTTTTT,TRBV19,TRBJ2-2,TRBD2,-
CASSIVFDRNQPQHF,TGTGCCAGTAGTATTGTATTTGACAGGAATCAGCCCCAGCATTTT,TRBV19,TRBJ1-5,-,few
CASSFSTGTEAFF,TGTGCCAGCAGCTTTTCGACGGGGACTGAAGCTTTCTTT,TRBV11-3,TRBJ1-1,-,-
CASSPQGLFTEAFF,TGTGCCAGCAGCCCTCAGGGGCTATTCACTGAAGCTTTCTTT,TRBV7-9,TRBJ1-1,-,few
CSASEQPGGNYGYTF,TGCAGTGCTAGTGAGCAACCGGGGGGGAACTATGGCTACACCTTC,TRBV20-1,TRBJ1-2,-,-
CASSVGVGHVSEKLFF,TGTGCCAGCAGCGTAGGGGTCGGACATGTCAGTGAAAAACTGTTTTTT,TRBV9,TRBJ1-4,-,-
CASSRPGGSYGYTF,TGTGCCAGCAGCAGGCCCGGCGGGAGCTATGGCTACACCTTC,TRBV9,TRBJ1-2,-,-